The clone carrying this TCR beta chain was seen many times. Its target is not known. The observed sequence ends 3 residues before the CDR3 terminus, with the missing tail filled in from the germline J gene. Caucasian heritage predominated among both patients and controls. This record comes from a study of T cell clonality in common variable immunodeficiency. V lost 5 bases and J lost 5; bases outside the gene matches: 8. The CDR3 loop spans 14 amino acids. Per the germline V gene, CDR1 is SGHDT and CDR2 is YYEEEE. Control and CVID samples contributed equal amounts of genomic DNA. Measured with immunoSEQ multiplex PCR; TCRdb has only the in-frame clones, and not every one. This repertoire lists approximately 34,000 clones without singletons; less than 4.5% sits in the top ten. Findings of the study overall: CVID subjects showed higher TCRbeta clonality than healthy controls. T cell subpopulation sequencing would be needed to explain CVID clonality.

The TCR comes from a person aged 18 to 70 in good health. The sequenced sample consisted of peripheral blood mononuclear cells. The chain combines TRBV5-6 with TRBJ2-5, with TRBD2 identical over 8 bases. CDR3 DNA (partial): TGTGCCAGCAGTCGCACTAGCGGCGGGGAGACC. Amino acid sequence: CASSRTSGGET. The complete CDR3 reads CASSRTSGGETQYF.